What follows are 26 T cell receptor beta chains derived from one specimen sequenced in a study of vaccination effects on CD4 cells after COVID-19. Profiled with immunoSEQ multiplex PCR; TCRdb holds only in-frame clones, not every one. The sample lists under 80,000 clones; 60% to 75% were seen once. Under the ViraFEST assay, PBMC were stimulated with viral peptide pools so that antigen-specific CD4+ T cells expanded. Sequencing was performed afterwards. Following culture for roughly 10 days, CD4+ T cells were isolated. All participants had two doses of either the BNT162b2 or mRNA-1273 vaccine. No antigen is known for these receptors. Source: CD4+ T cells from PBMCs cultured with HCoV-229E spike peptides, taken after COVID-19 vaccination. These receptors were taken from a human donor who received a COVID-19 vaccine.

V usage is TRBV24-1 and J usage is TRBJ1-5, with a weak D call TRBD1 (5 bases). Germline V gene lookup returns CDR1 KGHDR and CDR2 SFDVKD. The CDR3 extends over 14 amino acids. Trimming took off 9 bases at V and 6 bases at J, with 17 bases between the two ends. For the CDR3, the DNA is TGTGCCACCTCGGGCCCCGGGAGGGGTCAGCCCCAGCATTTT. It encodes CATSGPGRGQPQHF.

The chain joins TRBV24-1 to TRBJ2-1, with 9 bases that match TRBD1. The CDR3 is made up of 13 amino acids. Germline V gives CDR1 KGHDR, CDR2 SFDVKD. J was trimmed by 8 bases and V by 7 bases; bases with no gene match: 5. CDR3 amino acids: CATRGQGDHEQFF. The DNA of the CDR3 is TGTGCCACCAGGGGACAGGGTGACCATGAGCAGTTCTTC.

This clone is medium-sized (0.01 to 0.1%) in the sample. In nucleotides, the CDR3 is TGTGCCAGCAGCTGGACACACTCCACCGGGGAGCTGTTTTTT. It is translated as CASSWTHSTGELFF. The chain links TRBV6-5 to TRBJ2-2; tentative D call: TRBD1 (5 bases). This CDR3 contains 14 residues. Trimming took off 6 bases at V and 4 bases at J, with 12 bases between the two ends. Germline CDR1 and CDR2: MNHEY and SVGAGI.

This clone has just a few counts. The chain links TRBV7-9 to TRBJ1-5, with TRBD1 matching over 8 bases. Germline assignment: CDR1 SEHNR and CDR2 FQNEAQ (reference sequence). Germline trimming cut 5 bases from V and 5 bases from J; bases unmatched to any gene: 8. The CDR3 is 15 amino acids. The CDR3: CASSHTGTGDQPQHF. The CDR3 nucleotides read TGTGCCAGCAGCCACACCGGGACAGGCGATCAGCCCCAGCATTTT.

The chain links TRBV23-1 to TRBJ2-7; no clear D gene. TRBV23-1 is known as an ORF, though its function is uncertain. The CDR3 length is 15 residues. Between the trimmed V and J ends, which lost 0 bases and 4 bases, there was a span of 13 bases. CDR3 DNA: TGCGCCAGCAGTCAATCGTCGGCAGCCGTATACGAGCAGTACGTC. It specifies CASSQSSAAVYEQYV.

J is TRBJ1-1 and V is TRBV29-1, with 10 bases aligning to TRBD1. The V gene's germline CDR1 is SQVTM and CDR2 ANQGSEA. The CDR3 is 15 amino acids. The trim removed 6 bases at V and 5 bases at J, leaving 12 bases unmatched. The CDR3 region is CSVSDRGRPRTEAFF. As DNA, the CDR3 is TGCAGCGTCAGCGACAGGGGGCGCCCACGGACTGAAGCTTTCTTT.

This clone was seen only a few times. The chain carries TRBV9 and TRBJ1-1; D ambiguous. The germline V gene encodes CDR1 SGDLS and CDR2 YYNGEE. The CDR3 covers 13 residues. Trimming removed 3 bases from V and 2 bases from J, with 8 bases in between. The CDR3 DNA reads TGTGCCAGCAGCGCGGACGTTAACACTGAAGCTTTCTTT. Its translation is CASSADVNTEAFF.

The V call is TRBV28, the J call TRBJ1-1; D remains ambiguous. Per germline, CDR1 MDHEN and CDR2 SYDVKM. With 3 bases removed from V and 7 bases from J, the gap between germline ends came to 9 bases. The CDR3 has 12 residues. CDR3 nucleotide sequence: TGTGCCAGCAGTTTGTCAGCCTTTGAAGCTTTCTTT. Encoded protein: CASSLSAFEAFF.

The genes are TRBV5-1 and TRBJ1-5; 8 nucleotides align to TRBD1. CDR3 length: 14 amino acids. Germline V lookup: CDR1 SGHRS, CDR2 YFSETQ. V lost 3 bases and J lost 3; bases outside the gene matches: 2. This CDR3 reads CASSSGQANQPQHF. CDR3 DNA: TGCGCCAGCAGCTCGGGACAGGCCAATCAGCCCCAGCATTTT.

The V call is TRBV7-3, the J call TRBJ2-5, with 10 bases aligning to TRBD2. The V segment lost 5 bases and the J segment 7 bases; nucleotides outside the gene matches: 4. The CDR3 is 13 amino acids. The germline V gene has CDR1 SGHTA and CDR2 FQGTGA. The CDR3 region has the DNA TGTGCCAGCAGCACGACTAGCGGGTGGACCCAGTACTTC. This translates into CASSTTSGWTQYF.

Written as DNA, the CDR3 is TGCGCCAGCAGTGCTTGGCAGGGATTGAACACTGAAGCTTTCTTT. Translation gives CASSAWQGLNTEAFF. The chain couples TRBV10-2 to TRBJ1-1, with D perhaps matching TRBD1 (5 bases). CDR1 and CDR2 from the germline V gene are WSHSY and SAAADI. The CDR3 has 15 residues. Trimming pared 4 bases from V and 0 bases from J, leaving 12 bases between.

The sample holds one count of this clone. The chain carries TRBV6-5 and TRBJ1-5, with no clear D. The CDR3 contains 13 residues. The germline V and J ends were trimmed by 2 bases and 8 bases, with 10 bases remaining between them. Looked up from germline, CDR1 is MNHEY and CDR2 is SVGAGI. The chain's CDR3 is CASSYVREEPQHF. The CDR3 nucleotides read TGTGCCAGCAGTTACGTCCGGGAAGAGCCCCAGCATTTT.

CDR3 sequence: CASRPKKDANTEAFF. The CDR3 DNA reads as TGTGCCAGCAGACCTAAAAAGGACGCTAATACTGAAGCTTTCTTT. The chain is built from TRBV5-4 and TRBJ1-1; D ambiguous. The ends were cut back, 5 bases at V and 5 bases at J, with 19 bases in the middle. This CDR3 has 15 amino acids. The germline V gene has CDR1 SGHNT and CDR2 YYREEE (reference sequence).

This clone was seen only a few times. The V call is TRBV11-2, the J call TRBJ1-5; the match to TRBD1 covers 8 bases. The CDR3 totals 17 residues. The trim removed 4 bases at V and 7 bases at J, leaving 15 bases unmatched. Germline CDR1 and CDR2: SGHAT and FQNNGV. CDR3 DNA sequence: TGTGCCAGCAGCTCGACTACAGGGGGGGAAATCAGCCAGCCCCAGCATTTT. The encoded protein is CASSSTTGGEISQPQHF.

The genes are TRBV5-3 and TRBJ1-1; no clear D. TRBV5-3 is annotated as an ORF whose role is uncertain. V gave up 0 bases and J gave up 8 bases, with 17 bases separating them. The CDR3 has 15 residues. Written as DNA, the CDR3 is TGTGCCAGAAGCTTGGAGGACGGAGAGAATAGGGAAGCTTTCTTT. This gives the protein CARSLEDGENREAFF.

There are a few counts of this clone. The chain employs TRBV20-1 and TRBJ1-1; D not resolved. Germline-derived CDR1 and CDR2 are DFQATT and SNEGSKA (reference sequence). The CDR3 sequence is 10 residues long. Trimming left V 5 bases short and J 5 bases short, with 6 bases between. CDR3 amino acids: CSAPETEAFF. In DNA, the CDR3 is TGCAGTGCTCCTGAGACTGAAGCTTTCTTT.

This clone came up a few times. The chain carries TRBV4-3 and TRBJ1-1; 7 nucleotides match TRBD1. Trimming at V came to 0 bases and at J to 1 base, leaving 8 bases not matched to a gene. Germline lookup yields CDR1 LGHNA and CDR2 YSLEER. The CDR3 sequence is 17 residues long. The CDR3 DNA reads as TGCGCCAGCAGCCAAGACACACCGGGGACAGCGAACACTGAAGCTTTCTTT. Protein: CASSQDTPGTANTEAFF.

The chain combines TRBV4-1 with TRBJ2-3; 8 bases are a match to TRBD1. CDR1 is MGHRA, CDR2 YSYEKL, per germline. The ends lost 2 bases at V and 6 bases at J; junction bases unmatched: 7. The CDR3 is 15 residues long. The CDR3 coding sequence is TGCGCCAGCAGCCAAACAGGGGGTTGGGCGGATACGCAGTATTTT. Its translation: CASSQTGGWADTQYF.

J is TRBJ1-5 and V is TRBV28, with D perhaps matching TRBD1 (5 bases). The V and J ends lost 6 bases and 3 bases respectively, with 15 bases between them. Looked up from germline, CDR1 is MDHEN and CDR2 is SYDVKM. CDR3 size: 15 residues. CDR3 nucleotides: TGTGCCAGCAGACCCGGGGGAGACTCCAATCAGCCCCAGCATTTT. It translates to CASRPGGDSNQPQHF.

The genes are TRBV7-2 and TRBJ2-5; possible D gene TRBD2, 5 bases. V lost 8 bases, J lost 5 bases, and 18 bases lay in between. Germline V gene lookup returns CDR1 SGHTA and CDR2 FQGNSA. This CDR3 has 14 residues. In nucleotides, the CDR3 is TGTGCCAGCTCCGCGGGCGAATTGCGGGAGACCCAGTACTTC. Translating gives CASSAGELRETQYF.

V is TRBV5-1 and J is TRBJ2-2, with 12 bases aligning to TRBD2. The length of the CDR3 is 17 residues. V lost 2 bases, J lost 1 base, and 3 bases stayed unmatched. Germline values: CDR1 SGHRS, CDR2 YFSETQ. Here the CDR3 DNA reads TGCGCCAGCAGCTTCTCGACTAGCGGGGGGAACACCGGGGAGCTGTTTTTT. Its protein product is CASSFSTSGGNTGELFF.

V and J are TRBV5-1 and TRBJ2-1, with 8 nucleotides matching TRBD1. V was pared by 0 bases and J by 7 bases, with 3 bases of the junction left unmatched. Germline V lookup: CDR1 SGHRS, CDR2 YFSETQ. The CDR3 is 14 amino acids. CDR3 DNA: TGCGCCAGCAGCTTGGAGAGGACAGGGAATGAGCAGTTCTTC. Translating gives CASSLERTGNEQFF. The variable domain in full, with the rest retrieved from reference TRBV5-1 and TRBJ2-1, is KAGVTQTPRYLIKTRGQQVTLSCSPISGHRSVSWYQQTPGQGLQFLFEYFSETQRNKGNFPGRFSGRQFSNSRSEMNVSTLELGDSALYLCASSLERTGNEQFFGPGTRLTVL.

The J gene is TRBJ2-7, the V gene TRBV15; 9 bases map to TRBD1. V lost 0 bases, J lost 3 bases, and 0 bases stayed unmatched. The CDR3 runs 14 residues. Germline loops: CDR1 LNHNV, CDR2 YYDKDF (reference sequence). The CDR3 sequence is CATSREGQGYEQYV. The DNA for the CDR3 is TGTGCCACCAGCAGAGAGGGACAGGGCTACGAGCAGTACGTC.

The chain's CDR3 is CASSAAGGTYNSPLHF. The CDR3, as DNA: TGTGCCAGCAGCGCCGCAGGGGGTACCTATAATTCACCCCTCCACTTT. The chain carries TRBV9 and TRBJ1-6; 7 nucleotides align to TRBD1. V gave up 3 bases and J gave up 2 bases; unmatched junction bases: 5. Germline CDR1 SGDLS, CDR2 YYNGEE. The CDR3 extends over 16 amino acids.

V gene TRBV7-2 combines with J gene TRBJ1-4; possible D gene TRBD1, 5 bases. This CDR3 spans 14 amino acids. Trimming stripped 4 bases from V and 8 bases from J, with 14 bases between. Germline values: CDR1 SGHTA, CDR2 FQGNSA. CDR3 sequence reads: CASSSSRVSEKLFF. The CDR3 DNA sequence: TGTGCCAGCAGCTCATCCAGGGTATCGGAAAAACTGTTTTTT.

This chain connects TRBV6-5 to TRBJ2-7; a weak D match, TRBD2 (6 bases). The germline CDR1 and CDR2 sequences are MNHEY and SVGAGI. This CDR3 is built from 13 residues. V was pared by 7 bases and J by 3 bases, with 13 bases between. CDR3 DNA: TGTGCCAGCAAGGGCGGGACTTTCTACGAGCAGTACGTC. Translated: CASKGGTFYEQYV.